This TCR beta chain was profiled in a study of metastatic and nonmetastatic thyroid tumors. Patients were all untreated before their thyroid surgery. This clone is medium-sized in the sample. In the source study's methods: A distant-metastasis classifier for papillary thyroid cancer was built using CDR3 differences across clinicopathological groups. MiXCR re-clonotyped the PCR reads for TCRdb. What appears here as the V and J calls and clone size reflects TCRdb's work, not the paper's. This sample has 20,000 to 25,000 clones; less than 15% occur once, and the top ten carry 14%. The CDR3 extends over 13 amino acids. The ends lost 5 bases at V and 4 bases at J; junction bases unmatched: 4. Germline V gene lookup returns CDR1 LNHDA and CDR2 SQIVND (reference sequence).

The sample was tumor tissue. This rearrangement joins TRBV19 to TRBJ1-2; 7 bases line up with TRBD1. The sequence was obtained from a female donor with papillary thyroid cancer or a benign thyroid nodule (not recorded which). Some clones in this sample may be carry-over from other donors' samples. CDR3 nucleotide sequence: TGTGCCAGTAGTCCCCAGGGGGGCTATGGCTACACCTTC. This translates into CASSPQGGYGYTF. The full variable domain, with the rest looked up from reference TRBV19 and TRBJ1-2, is DGGITQSPKYLFRKEGQNVTLSCEQNLNHDAMYWYRQDPGQGLRLIYYSQIVNDFQKGDIAEGYSVSREKKESFPLTVTSAQKNPTAFYLCASSPQGGYGYTFGSGTRLTVV.